This T cell receptor beta chain emerged from a study of blood T cell repertoires in COVID-19. In the study overall: The cDNA or gDNA used as material had been derived from T cells, B-cell-depleted T cells, or PBMCs.

Original handling: Scientists estimated how many nucleated cells there were by amplifying reference gene primers. Some clones are missing from TCRdb's copy, which holds only in-frame ones; the method was immunoSEQ multiplex PCR. That table supplies the V and J calls and clone size; D and trimming were determined from the DNA. The repertoire holds approximately 190,000 clones, with 82% as singletons. This CDR3 has 18 amino acids. The V gene lost 3 bases and the J gene lost 4 bases, with 24 bases spanning the gap. Germline CDR1 is KGHSH and CDR2 is LQKENI. Worth noting for this clone: The sample has other DNA sequences that encode this CDR3 too.

V usage is TRBV18 and J usage is TRBJ1-2, with a weak D call TRBD1 (5 bases). This TCR came from a woman aged 60 to 75 with COVID-19, enrolled during active disease. Sequenced input: peripheral blood. CDR3 protein: CASSPNPGRRGHSYGYTF. The CDR3 nucleotides read TGTGCCAGCTCACCTAATCCGGGACGGAGGGGTCATAGCTATGGCTACACCTTC.